This T cell receptor beta chain was observed in a study of identifying expanded T cells in peripheral blood. Using immunoSEQ multiplex PCR, the repertoire was profiled, and TCRdb retains in-frame clones only, with some absent. The table lists about 100,000 clones, about 91% of them singletons. Germline CDR1 SGHRS, CDR2 YFSETQ. Trimming removed 4 bases at V and 0 bases at J, with 13 bases between. The CDR3 has 16 residues. This sequence was found in a person aged 18 to 70 in good health. The rearrangement joins TRBV5-1 to TRBJ1-4, with D perhaps matching TRBD1 (5 bases). Source material: blood. CDR3 sequence reads: CASSLRQSSTNEKLFF. The CDR3 nucleotides are TGCGCCAGCAGCCTTAGACAGTCATCAACTAATGAAAAACTGTTTTTT. Together with reference TRBV5-1 and TRBJ1-4, the CDR3 gives the full variable domain: KAGVTQTPRYLIKTRGQQVTLSCSPISGHRSVSWYQQTPGQGLQFLFEYFSETQRNKGNFPGRFSGRQFSNSRSEMNVSTLELGDSALYLCASSLRQSSTNEKLFFGSGTQLSVL.